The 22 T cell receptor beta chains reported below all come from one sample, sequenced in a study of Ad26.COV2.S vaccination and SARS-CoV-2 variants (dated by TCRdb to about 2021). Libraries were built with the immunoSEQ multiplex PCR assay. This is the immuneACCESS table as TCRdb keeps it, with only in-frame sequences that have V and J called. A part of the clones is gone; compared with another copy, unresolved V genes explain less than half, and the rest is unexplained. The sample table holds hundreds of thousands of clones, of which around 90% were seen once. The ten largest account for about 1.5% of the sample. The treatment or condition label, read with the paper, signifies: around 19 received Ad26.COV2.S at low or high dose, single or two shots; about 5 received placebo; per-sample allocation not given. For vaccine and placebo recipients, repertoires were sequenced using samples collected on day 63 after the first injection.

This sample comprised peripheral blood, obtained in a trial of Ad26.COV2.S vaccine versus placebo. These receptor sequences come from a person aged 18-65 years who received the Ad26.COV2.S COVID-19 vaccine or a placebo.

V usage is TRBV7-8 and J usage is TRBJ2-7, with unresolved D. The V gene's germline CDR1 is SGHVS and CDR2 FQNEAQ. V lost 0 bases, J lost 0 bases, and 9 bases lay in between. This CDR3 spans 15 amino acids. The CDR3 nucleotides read TGTGCCAGCAGCTTAGCGCGAATTACCTCCTACGAGCAGTACTTC. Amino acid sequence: CASSLARITSYEQYF.

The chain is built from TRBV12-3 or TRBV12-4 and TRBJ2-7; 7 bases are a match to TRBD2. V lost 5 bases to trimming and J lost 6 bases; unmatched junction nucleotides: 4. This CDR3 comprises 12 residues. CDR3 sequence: CASSRREAEQYF. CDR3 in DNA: TGTGCCAGCAGTCGCCGGGAGGCCGAGCAGTACTTC.

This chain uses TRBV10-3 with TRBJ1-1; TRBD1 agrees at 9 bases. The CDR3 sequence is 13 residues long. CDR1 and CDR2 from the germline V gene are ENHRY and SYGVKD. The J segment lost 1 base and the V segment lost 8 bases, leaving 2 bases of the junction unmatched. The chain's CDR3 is CAIRGQGNTEAFF. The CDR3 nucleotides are TGTGCCATCCGGGGACAGGGGAACACTGAAGCTTTCTTT.

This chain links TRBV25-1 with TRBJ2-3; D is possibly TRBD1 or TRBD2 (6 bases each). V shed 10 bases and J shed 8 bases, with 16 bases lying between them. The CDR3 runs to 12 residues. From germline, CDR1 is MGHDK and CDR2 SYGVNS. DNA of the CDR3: TGTGCCAACCGCAAGGGGGAGGCTACGCAGTATTTT. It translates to CANRKGEATQYF.

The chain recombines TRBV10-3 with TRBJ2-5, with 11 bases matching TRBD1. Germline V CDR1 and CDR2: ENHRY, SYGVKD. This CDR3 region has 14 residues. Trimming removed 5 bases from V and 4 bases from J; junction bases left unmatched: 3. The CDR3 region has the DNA TGTGCCATCAGTCCGGACAGGGGGCGAGAGACCCAGTACTTC. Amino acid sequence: CAISPDRGRETQYF.

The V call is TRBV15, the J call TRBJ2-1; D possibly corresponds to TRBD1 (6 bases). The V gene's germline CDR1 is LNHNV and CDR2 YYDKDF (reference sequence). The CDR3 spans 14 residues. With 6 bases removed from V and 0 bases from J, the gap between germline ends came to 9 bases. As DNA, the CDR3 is TGTGCCACCAGTCCACAGGGCTCCTACAATGAGCAGTTCTTC. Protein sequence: CATSPQGSYNEQFF.

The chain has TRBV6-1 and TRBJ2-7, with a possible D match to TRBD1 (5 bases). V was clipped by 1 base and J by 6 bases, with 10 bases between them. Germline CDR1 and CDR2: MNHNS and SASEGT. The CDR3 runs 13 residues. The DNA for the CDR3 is TGTGCCAGCAGTGAAGATGGGGCGGCCGAGCAGTACTTC. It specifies CASSEDGAAEQYF.

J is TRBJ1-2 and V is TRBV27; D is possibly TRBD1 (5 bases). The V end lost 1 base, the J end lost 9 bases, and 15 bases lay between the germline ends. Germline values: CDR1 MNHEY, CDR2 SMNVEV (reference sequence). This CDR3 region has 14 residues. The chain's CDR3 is CASSLWGGVGSYTF. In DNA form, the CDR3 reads TGTGCCAGCAGTTTATGGGGGGGGGTTGGGAGCTACACCTTC.

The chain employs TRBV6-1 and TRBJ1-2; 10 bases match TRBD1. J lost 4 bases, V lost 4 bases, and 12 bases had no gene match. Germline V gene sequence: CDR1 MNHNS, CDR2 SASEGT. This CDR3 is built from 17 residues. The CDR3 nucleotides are TGTGCCAGCAGTGCGAATCCTCCGGGACAGGGGATCTATGGCTACACCTTC. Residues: CASSANPPGQGIYGYTF.

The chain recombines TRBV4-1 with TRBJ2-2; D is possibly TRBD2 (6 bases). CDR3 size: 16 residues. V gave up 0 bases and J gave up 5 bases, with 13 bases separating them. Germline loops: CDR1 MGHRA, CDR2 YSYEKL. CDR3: CASSQDGKGGTGELFF. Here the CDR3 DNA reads TGCGCCAGCAGCCAAGACGGGAAGGGAGGTACCGGGGAGCTGTTTTTT.

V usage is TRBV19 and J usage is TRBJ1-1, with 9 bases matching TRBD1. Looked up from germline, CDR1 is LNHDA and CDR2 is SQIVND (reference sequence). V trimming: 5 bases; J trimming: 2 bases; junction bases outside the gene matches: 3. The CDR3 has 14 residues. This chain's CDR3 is CASSSQGANTEAFF. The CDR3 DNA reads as TGTGCCAGTAGTTCACAGGGGGCCAACACTGAAGCTTTCTTT.

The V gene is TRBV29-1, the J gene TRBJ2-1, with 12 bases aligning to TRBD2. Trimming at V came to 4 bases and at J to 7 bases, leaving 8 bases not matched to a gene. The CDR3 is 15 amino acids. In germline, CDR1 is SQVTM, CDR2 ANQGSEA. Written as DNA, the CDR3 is TGCAGCGTTGCCCCCCCGGGACTAGCGGGTAATGAGCAGTTCTTC. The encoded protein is CSVAPPGLAGNEQFF.

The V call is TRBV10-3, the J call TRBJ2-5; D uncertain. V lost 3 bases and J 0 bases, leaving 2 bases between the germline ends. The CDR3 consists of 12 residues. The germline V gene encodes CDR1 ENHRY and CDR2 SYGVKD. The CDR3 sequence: CAISDDQETQYF. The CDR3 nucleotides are TGTGCCATCAGTGATGACCAAGAGACCCAGTACTTC.

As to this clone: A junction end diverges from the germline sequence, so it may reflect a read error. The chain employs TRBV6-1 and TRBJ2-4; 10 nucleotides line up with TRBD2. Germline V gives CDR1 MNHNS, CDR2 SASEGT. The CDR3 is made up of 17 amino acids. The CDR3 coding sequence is TGTGCCAGCATTGAATCTAGCGGGAGTTTCTCCAAAAACATTCAGTACTTC. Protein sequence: CASIESSGSFSKNIQYF.

The CDR3 spells CASSFGTANTGELFF. The CDR3 DNA reads as TGTGCCAGCAGCTTCGGGACAGCGAACACCGGGGAGCTGTTTTTT. The chain carries TRBV11-3 and TRBJ2-2; 7 bases are shared with TRBD1. The junction had 1 base not matched to a gene; V was cut back by 3 bases and J by 0 bases. Germline V gene sequence: CDR1 SGHNT, CDR2 YENEEA. The CDR3 has 15 residues.

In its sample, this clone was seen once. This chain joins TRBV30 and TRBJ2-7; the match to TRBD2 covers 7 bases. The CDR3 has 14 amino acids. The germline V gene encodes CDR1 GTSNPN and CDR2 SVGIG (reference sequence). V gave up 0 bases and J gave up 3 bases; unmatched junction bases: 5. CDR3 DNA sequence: TGTGCCTGGAGTGTACCTAGCGGTAACTACGAGCAGTACTTC. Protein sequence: CAWSVPSGNYEQYF. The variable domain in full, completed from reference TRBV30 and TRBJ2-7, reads SQTIHQWPATLVQPVGSPLSLECTVEGTSNPNLYWYRQAAGRGLQLLFYSVGIGQISSEVPQNLSASRPQDRQFILSSKKLLLSDSGFYLCAWSVPSGNYEQYFGPGTRLTVT.

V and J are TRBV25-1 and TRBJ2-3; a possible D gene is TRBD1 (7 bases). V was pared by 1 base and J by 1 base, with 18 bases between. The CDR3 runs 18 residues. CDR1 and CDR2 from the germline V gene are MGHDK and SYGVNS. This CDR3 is CASSESWGGTVGTDTQYF. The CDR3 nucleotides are TGTGCCAGCAGTGAATCGTGGGGCGGGACAGTAGGCACAGATACGCAGTATTTT. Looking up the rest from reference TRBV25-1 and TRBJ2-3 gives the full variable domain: EADIYQTPRYLVIGTGKKITLECSQTMGHDKMYWYQQDPGMELHLIHYSYGVNSTEKGDLSSESTVSRIRTEHFPLTLESARPSHTSQYLCASSESWGGTVGTDTQYFGPGTRLTVL.

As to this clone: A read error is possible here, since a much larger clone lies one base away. The CDR3 DNA reads TGTGCCAGCAGCTTCGGGACAGGGGAGAACACTGAAGCTTTCTTT. Its protein product is CASSFGTGENTEAFF. The gene calls are TRBV3-1 (or the pseudogene TRBV3-2) and TRBJ1-1; TRBD1 aligns across 10 bases. This CDR3 spans 15 amino acids. V shed 5 bases and J 1 base; nucleotides not matched to a gene: 4. Germline CDR1 LGHDT, CDR2 YNNKEL (reference sequence).

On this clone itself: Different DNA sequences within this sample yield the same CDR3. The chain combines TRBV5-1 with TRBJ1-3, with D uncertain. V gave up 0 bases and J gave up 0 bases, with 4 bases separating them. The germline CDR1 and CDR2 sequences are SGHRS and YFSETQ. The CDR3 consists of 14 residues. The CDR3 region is CASSLGLSGNTIYF. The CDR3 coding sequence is TGCGCCAGCAGCTTGGGGCTCTCTGGAAACACCATATATTTT.

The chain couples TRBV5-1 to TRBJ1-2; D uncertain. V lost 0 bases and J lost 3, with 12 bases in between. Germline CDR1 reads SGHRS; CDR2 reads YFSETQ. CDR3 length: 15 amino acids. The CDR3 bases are TGCGCCAGCAGCTTGGCCGAAGGGTTCTACTATGGCTACACCTTC. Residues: CASSLAEGFYYGYTF.

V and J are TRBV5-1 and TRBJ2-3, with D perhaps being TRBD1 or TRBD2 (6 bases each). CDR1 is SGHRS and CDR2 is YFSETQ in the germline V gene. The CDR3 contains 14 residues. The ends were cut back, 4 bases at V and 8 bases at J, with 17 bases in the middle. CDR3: CASSRWPQGGTQYF. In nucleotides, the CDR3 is TGCGCCAGCAGCCGTTGGCCACAGGGAGGTACGCAGTATTTT.

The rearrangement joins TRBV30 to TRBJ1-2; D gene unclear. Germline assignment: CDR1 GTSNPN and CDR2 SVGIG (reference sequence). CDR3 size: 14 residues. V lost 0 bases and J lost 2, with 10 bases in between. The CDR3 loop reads CAWSVLQANYGYTF. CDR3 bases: TGTGCCTGGAGTGTACTGCAGGCCAACTATGGCTACACCTTC.